The 28 T cell receptor beta chains below come from one sample, sequenced in a study of cytomegalovirus exposure and HLA in healthy donors. This table comes from immunoSEQ multiplex PCR, and its TCRdb copy is limited to in-frame clones, with some not included. The sample lists about 150,000 clones; 90% were seen once. What was sequenced was PBMCs. The receptors derive from a young woman in good health and CMV-seropositive.

The gene calls are TRBV5-1 and TRBJ2-1; D might be TRBD2 (5 bases). Germline lookup yields CDR1 SGHRS and CDR2 YFSETQ. Trimming took off 4 bases at V and 9 bases at J, with 17 bases between the two ends. The CDR3 consists of 14 residues. The CDR3 region is CASSPLLARGEQFF. The CDR3 DNA reads TGCGCCAGCAGCCCCCTCCTAGCTAGAGGTGAGCAGTTCTTC.

V usage is TRBV2 and J usage is TRBJ2-1; D remains ambiguous. The CDR3 runs to 15 residues. CDR1 and CDR2 from the germline V gene are SNHLY and FYNNEI. Trimming cost V 4 bases and J 7 bases, with 17 bases left between them. In DNA, the CDR3 is TGTGCCAGCAGTGTTATCCTAGGCCGCGTGAATGAGCAGTTCTTC. Its translation: CASSVILGRVNEQFF.

This clone was detected a few times. The gene calls are TRBV19 and TRBJ2-7; 7 bases fit TRBD1. Germline loops: CDR1 LNHDA, CDR2 SQIVND (reference sequence). The CDR3 covers 15 residues. The junction had 8 bases not matched to a gene; V was cut back by 5 bases and J by 1 base. CDR3 sequence (DNA): TGTGCCAGTAGTCGACGACAGGGCTGGTCCTACGAGCAGTACTTC. Its protein is CASSRRQGWSYEQYF.

The genes are TRBV7-3 and TRBJ2-1; 9 positions match TRBD1. The CDR3 has 15 amino acids. Trimming removed 5 bases from V and 1 base from J; junction bases left unmatched: 3. CDR1 is SGHTA, CDR2 FQGTGA, per germline. The CDR3 DNA is TGTGCCAGCAGCATGACAGGGGGTTCCTACAATGAGCAGTTCTTC. It yields the protein CASSMTGGSYNEQFF.

This clone occurred once. The chain carries TRBV5-6 and TRBJ2-7, with 13 bases lining up with TRBD2. Per germline, CDR1 SGHDT and CDR2 YYEEEE. The junction had 5 bases not matched to a gene; V was cut back by 0 bases and J by 11 bases. The CDR3 is 14 amino acids. In DNA, the CDR3 is TGTGCCAGCAGCTTGGGACTAGCGGGGGGACTGGAGTACTTC. Its protein is CASSLGLAGGLEYF.

This clone has just one count. The V call is TRBV7-2, the J call TRBJ2-5, with D perhaps TRBD1 (6 bases). CDR1 is SGHTA and CDR2 is FQGNSA in the germline V gene. Trimming removed 5 bases at V and 5 bases at J, with 18 bases between. This CDR3 has 15 residues. The CDR3 here is CASSQGHPIVETQYF. CDR3 in DNA: TGTGCCAGCAGCCAGGGACACCCCATTGTGGAGACCCAGTACTTC.

The chain has TRBV5-4 and TRBJ2-1; 11 positions match TRBD1. V lost 4 bases and J lost 13; bases outside the gene matches: 4. The CDR3 has 12 residues. Germline-derived CDR1 and CDR2 are SGHNT and YYREEE (reference sequence). The DNA of the CDR3 is TGTGCCAGCAGCCAGGACAGGGGGCGACAGTTCTTC. Translating gives CASSQDRGRQFF. The full variable domain, its missing parts supplied by reference TRBV5-4 and TRBJ2-1, is ETGVTQSPTHLIKTRGQQVTLRCSSQSGHNTVSWYQQALGQGPQFIFQYYREEENGRGNFPPRFSGLQFPNYSSELNVNALELDDSALYLCASSQDRGRQFFGPGTRLTVL.

For the CDR3, the DNA is TGTGCCAGCACCCAGCTTAGCGTAAACATTTTAGACAAAGAGACCCAGTACTTC. Translation: CASTQLSVNILDKETQYF. The V call is TRBV28, the J call TRBJ2-5; a possible D gene is TRBD2 (5 bases). Germline V gives CDR1 MDHEN, CDR2 SYDVKM. V was shortened by 7 bases and J by 3 bases, with 27 bases between the two germline ends. The CDR3 consists of 18 residues.

This chain links TRBV28 with TRBJ1-4; 7 bases match TRBD1. The germline gives CDR1 MDHEN, CDR2 SYDVKM. V lost 4 bases and J lost 3; bases outside the gene matches: 8. The CDR3 loop spans 16 amino acids. The CDR3 DNA sequence: TGTGCCAGCAGTTCACTCCACAGGGGTCCTAATGAAAAACTGTTTTTT. Its translation is CASSSLHRGPNEKLFF. Based on the CDR3 plus reference TRBV28 and TRBJ1-4, the full variable domain is DVKVTQSSRYLVKRTGEKVFLECVQDMDHENMFWYRQDPGLGLRLIYFSYDVKMKEKGDIPEGYSVSREKKERFSLILESASTNQTSMYLCASSSLHRGPNEKLFFGSGTQLSVL.

The genes are TRBV5-1 and TRBJ2-7; 7 bases match TRBD2. In germline, CDR1 is SGHRS, CDR2 YFSETQ. V dropped 1 base and J dropped 2; count of bases not matched to a gene: 3. The CDR3 runs to 14 residues. CDR3 sequence reads: CASSLRGVTYEQYF. The CDR3 bases are TGCGCCAGCAGCTTGCGGGGGGTAACCTACGAGCAGTACTTC.

This chain's CDR3 is CASSTGFTDTQYF. The CDR3 region has the DNA TGTGCCAGTAGTACAGGGTTCACAGATACGCAGTATTTT. The rearrangement joins TRBV19 to TRBJ2-3; D is perhaps TRBD1 (5 bases). In germline, CDR1 is LNHDA, CDR2 SQIVND (reference sequence). The V end was cut by 4 bases, the J end by 2 bases, with 7 bases between. The CDR3 is 13 residues long. Combining the CDR3 with reference TRBV19 and TRBJ2-3 gives the whole variable domain DGGITQSPKYLFRKEGQNVTLSCEQNLNHDAMYWYRQDPGQGLRLIYYSQIVNDFQKGDIAEGYSVSREKKESFPLTVTSAQKNPTAFYLCASSTGFTDTQYFGPGTRLTVL.

The chain is built from TRBV5-1 and TRBJ2-3, with 12 bases identical to TRBD1. Germline CDR1 reads SGHRS; CDR2 reads YFSETQ. With V trimmed by 3 bases and J by 0 bases, 8 bases remained unmatched. The CDR3 totals 18 residues. DNA for the CDR3: TGCGCCAGCAGCTCCCCGGGACAGGGGGCCCTTAGCACAGATACGCAGTATTTT. Its translation is CASSSPGQGALSTDTQYF.

The chain recombines TRBV28 with TRBJ2-1; 10 nucleotides match TRBD2. Per the germline V gene, CDR1 is MDHEN and CDR2 is SYDVKM. This CDR3 has 17 amino acids. V shed 3 bases, J shed 5 bases, and the junction held 10 bases outside the gene matches. The CDR3 sequence: CASSFRTLAGVNNEQFF. CDR3 coding DNA: TGTGCCAGCAGTTTCCGGACCCTAGCGGGAGTCAACAATGAGCAGTTCTTC.

Comments on this clone: Other DNA sequences in this specimen translate into the identical CDR3. The chain uses TRBV6-1 and TRBJ2-7; the D gene is possibly TRBD1 (5 bases). Looked up from germline, CDR1 is MNHNS and CDR2 is SASEGT. Deletions cut 2 bases from V and 0 bases from J, with 5 bases between. The length of the CDR3 is 13 residues. The CDR3 here is CASSERGSYEQYF. CDR3 in DNA: TGTGCCAGCAGTGAAAGGGGCTCCTACGAGCAGTACTTC.

This chain's CDR3 is CASRPSSSYEQYF. CDR3 DNA: TGTGCCAGCAGACCAAGTAGCTCCTACGAGCAGTACTTC. This rearrangement joins TRBV11-2 to TRBJ2-7; D gene uncertain. Trimming took off 6 bases at V and 0 bases at J, with 9 bases between the two ends. Germline V gene lookup returns CDR1 SGHAT and CDR2 FQNNGV. The CDR3 has 13 amino acids.

This chain uses TRBV7-2 with TRBJ2-3; TRBD2 agrees at 7 bases. Germline loops: CDR1 SGHTA, CDR2 FQGNSA. The V gene end was trimmed by 5 bases and the J gene end by 1 base; junction bases not matched to a gene: 12. This CDR3 contains 17 residues. DNA of the CDR3: TGTGCCAGCAGCCTCGTAGGCCCCGCGGGAGGCACAGATACGCAGTATTTT. The encoded protein is CASSLVGPAGGTDTQYF.

The chain joins TRBV4-1 to TRBJ2-5, with D possibly TRBD1 on 6 matching bases. The germline V and J ends were trimmed by 0 bases and 5 bases, with 13 bases remaining between them. The germline V gene encodes CDR1 MGHRA and CDR2 YSYEKL. The CDR3 sequence is 15 residues long. In DNA, the CDR3 is TGCGCCAGCAGCCAAGAACCCACAGGGCGGGAGACCCAGTACTTC. Its protein is CASSQEPTGRETQYF.

CDR3 region: CASSLSREGVGEKLFF. CDR3 coding DNA: TGTGCCAGCAGTTTATCTCGCGAGGGGGTAGGAGAAAAACTGTTTTTT. V gene TRBV27 combines with J gene TRBJ1-4; a weak D match, TRBD1 (6 bases). The CDR3 totals 16 residues. Between the trimmed V and J ends, which lost 0 bases and 8 bases, there was a span of 16 bases. Looked up from germline, CDR1 is MNHEY and CDR2 is SMNVEV (reference sequence).

The rearrangement uses TRBV7-2 and TRBJ2-7, with TRBD2 matching 7 bases. Germline-derived CDR1 and CDR2 are SGHTA and FQGNSA. Losses at the gene ends were 1 base for V and 2 bases for J; bases not matched to a gene: 8. CDR3 size: 16 residues. The CDR3 protein is CASSLGPGGRAYEQYF. The CDR3 region has the DNA TGTGCCAGCAGCTTAGGTCCGGGGGGACGGGCCTACGAGCAGTACTTC.

The genes are TRBV6-1 and TRBJ2-2; TRBD2 aligns across 9 bases. V was clipped by 6 bases and J by 4 bases; unmatched bases: 6. The CDR3 extends over 15 amino acids. Per germline, CDR1 MNHNS and CDR2 SASEGT. CDR3 residues: CASRVSGRSTGELFF. CDR3 DNA sequence: TGTGCCAGCAGGGTTAGCGGGAGAAGCACCGGGGAGCTGTTTTTT.

This chain connects TRBV4-1 to TRBJ2-7; the D gene is possibly TRBD2 (7 bases). The CDR3 is 14 amino acids. The germline V gene encodes CDR1 MGHRA and CDR2 YSYEKL. Trimming removed 4 bases at V and 2 bases at J, with 12 bases between. This CDR3 reads CASSLRGGAYEQYF. The CDR3 coding sequence is TGCGCCAGCAGCCTGAGGGGGGGAGCCTACGAGCAGTACTTC.

The chain is built from TRBV5-8 and TRBJ2-7; D perhaps matches TRBD2 (5 bases). There are 12 residues in the CDR3. V was clipped by 7 bases and J by 2 bases, with 10 bases between them. Germline lookup yields CDR1 SGHTS and CDR2 YDEGEE. Here the CDR3 reads CASGPGTYEQYF. DNA for the CDR3: TGTGCCAGCGGCCCGGGGACCTACGAGCAGTACTTC.

This clone was detected once. The CDR3 reads CASSIGTADTEAFF. The CDR3, as DNA: TGCGCCAGCAGCATCGGGACAGCGGACACTGAAGCTTTCTTT. This chain connects TRBV5-1 to TRBJ1-1; 7 bases are a match to TRBD1. The CDR3 runs 14 residues. V lost 4 bases, J lost 3 bases, and 6 bases stayed unmatched. Looked up from germline, CDR1 is SGHRS and CDR2 is YFSETQ.

The chain combines TRBV2 with TRBJ1-5; D perhaps matches TRBD1 (6 bases). The CDR3 has 16 residues. The V gene's germline CDR1 is SNHLY and CDR2 FYNNEI. V was trimmed by 4 bases and J by 3 bases, leaving 16 bases between them. CDR3 protein: CASSGSLDRINQPQHF. As DNA, the CDR3 is TGTGCCAGCAGTGGGTCCCTAGACAGGATCAATCAGCCCCAGCATTTT. The full variable domain, its missing parts supplied by reference TRBV2 and TRBJ1-5, is EPEVTQTPSHQVTQMGQEVILRCVPISNHLYFYWYRQILGQKVEFLVSFYNNEISEKSEIFDDQFSVERPDGSNFTLKIRSTKLEDSAMYFCASSGSLDRINQPQHFGDGTRLSIL.

This clone showed up just a few times. The V call is TRBV28, the J call TRBJ2-2, with 9 bases aligning to TRBD1. CDR1 is MDHEN and CDR2 is SYDVKM in the germline V gene. V gave up 3 bases and J gave up 7 bases; unmatched junction bases: 3. This CDR3 contains 14 residues. CDR3 in DNA: TGTGCCAGCAGTTTCCTGGACAGGGGCGGGGAGCTGTTTTTT. Amino acids: CASSFLDRGGELFF.

V and J are TRBV2 and TRBJ1-5, with 10 bases matching TRBD1. The germline V gene encodes CDR1 SNHLY and CDR2 FYNNEI. There are 17 residues in the CDR3. Trimming removed 6 bases from V and 1 base from J; junction bases left unmatched: 9. The CDR3 spells CASRETGGAASNQPQHF. CDR3 bases: TGTGCCAGCAGGGAGACAGGGGGCGCGGCGAGCAATCAGCCCCAGCATTTT.

The gene calls are TRBV2 and TRBJ2-7, with TRBD2 identical over 7 bases. The CDR3 is 14 residues long. V shed 5 bases and J 2 bases; nucleotides not matched to a gene: 6. Germline-derived CDR1 and CDR2 are SNHLY and FYNNEI. The chain's CDR3 is CASSRGDWAYEQYF. The DNA of the CDR3 is TGTGCCAGCAGTCGGGGGGACTGGGCCTACGAGCAGTACTTC.

The rearrangement joins TRBV9 to TRBJ1-3; D not certain. The CDR3 is 17 residues long. The V end was cut by 0 bases, the J end by 0 bases, with 13 bases between. CDR1 is SGDLS and CDR2 is YYNGEE in the germline V gene. CDR3 nucleotides: TGTGCCAGCAGCGTAGCTACTGAGGTTCTCTCTGGAAACACCATATATTTT. Residues: CASSVATEVLSGNTIYF.